These T cell receptor beta chains were read from a single sample in a study of Graves' ophthalmopathy and Graves' hyperthyroidism. TCRdb fed the multiplex PCR reads into MiXCR, producing one record per CDR3 protein. Of roughly 1.1 million distinct CDR3 sequences in the sample, approximately 35% were seen once. The material sequenced was peripheral blood or thyroid tissue (not recorded which). These receptors were obtained from an adult man with Graves' hyperthyroidism. Each CDR3 is given with its conserved first and last residue. The D gene is left open where the match is weak. Clone size, where shown, is once, few, many, or a class for clones that have expanded.

CSARPKLGRAYNSPLHF	TGCAGTGCTAGACCAAAGCTGGGACGGGCCTATAATTCACCCCTCCACTTT	TRBV20-1	TRBJ1-6	-	-
CAISEGIYEQYF	TGTGCCATCAGTGAGGGAATCTACGAGCAGTACTTC	TRBV10-3	TRBJ2-7	-	-
CASRSGGGLLETQYF	TGTGCCAGCAGGTCTGGGGGGGGGCTGTTGGAGACCCAGTACTTC	TRBV7-8	TRBJ2-5	-	-
CASSLVRQLANTGELFF	TGTGCCAGCAGCTTAGTGAGACAGCTAGCGAACACCGGGGAGCTGTTTTTT	TRBV7-8	TRBJ2-2	many	-
CASSDSGQEIYEQYF	TGCGCCAGCAGTGACTCCGGGCAGGAGATCTACGAGCAGTACTTC	TRBV10-2	TRBJ2-7	-	-
CSDRRGGNSYEQYF	TGCAGCGACAGACGGGGGGGTAACTCCTACGAGCAGTACTTC	TRBV29-1	TRBJ2-7	once	TRBD2
CASSLAAGGKDGELFF	TGTGCCAGCAGCTTAGCGGCAGGGGGCAAAGACGGGGAGCTGTTTTTT	TRBV7-6	TRBJ2-2	many	TRBD1
CATQTTGLGNQPQHF	TGTGCCACGCAGACGACAGGGTTGGGCAATCAGCCCCAGCATTTT	TRBV27	TRBJ1-5	few	TRBD1
CASGRGKDKDYGYTF	TGTGCCAGCGGCCGCGGAAAAGATAAAGACTATGGCTACACCTTC	TRBV9	TRBJ1-2	few	-
CATSVTGSYGYTF	TGTGCCACCAGTGTTACAGGGTCCTATGGCTACACCTTC	TRBV24-1	TRBJ1-2	-	-
CASSQEISSYEQYF	TGTGCCAGCAGCCAAGAGATTAGTTCCTACGAGCAGTACTTC	TRBV5-4	TRBJ2-7	-	-
CASSRRDRPFNQPQHF	TGTGCCAGCAGCCGGAGGGACAGACCTTTCAATCAGCCCCAGCATTTT	TRBV5-6	TRBJ1-5	-	TRBD1
CSGGMYETQYF	TGCAGCGGGGGGATGTATGAGACCCAGTACTTC	TRBV29-1	TRBJ2-5	once	-
CASSSRTGGGEKLFF	TGTGCCAGCAGCTCCAGGACCGGAGGAGGTGAAAAACTGTTTTTT	TRBV7-9	TRBJ1-4	-	-
CASSYSRRDLTYEQYF	TGTGCCAGCAGTTACTCGAGAAGGGATTTAACCTACGAGCAGTACTTC	TRBV6-5	TRBJ2-7	-	-
CASSPSDRAPGTQHF	TGTGCCAGCAGCCCTAGTGACAGGGCCCCGGGGACCCAGCATTTT	TRBV7-2	TRBJ1-5	-	TRBD1
CASSPAASGGGGQETQYF	TGTGCCAGCTCACCCGCGGCTAGCGGGGGAGGGGGGCAAGAGACCCAGTACTTC	TRBV5-4	TRBJ2-5	few	TRBD2
CASRIGHEQYF	TGTGCCAGCCGTATAGGGCACGAGCAGTACTTC	TRBV6-1	TRBJ2-7	many	-
CASSHRASDSGYTF	TGTGCCAGCAGCCACAGAGCTTCAGACAGTGGCTACACCTTC	TRBV6-5	TRBJ1-2	many	-
CSARGDSFSPLHF	TGCAGTGCTAGGGGGGACAGTTTTTCACCCCTCCACTTT	TRBV20-1	TRBJ1-6	many	TRBD1
CSVTGDNVLTF	TGCAGCGTCACAGGGGACAACGTCCTGACTTTC	TRBV29-1	TRBJ2-6	-	TRBD1
CASSLRQARETQYF	TGTGCCAGCAGCTTAAGGCAGGCCCGAGAGACCCAGTACTTC	TRBV7-2	TRBJ2-5	many	-
CSARDWDAESGANVLTF	TGCAGTGCTAGAGATTGGGACGCCGAATCTGGGGCCAACGTCCTGACTTTC	TRBV20-1	TRBJ2-6	few	-
CASSPPRAMSKTQYF	TGTGCCAGCAGCCCCCCTAGGGCGATGTCTAAGACCCAGTACTTC	TRBV7-2	TRBJ2-5	-	-
CSVDVGYEQYF	TGCAGCGTTGATGTGGGGTATGAGCAGTACTTC	TRBV29-1	TRBJ2-7	-	-
CASSLFPRAPLVSYTF	TGTGCCAGCAGTTTATTTCCGCGGGCTCCCCTCGTTAGCTACACCTTC	TRBV28	TRBJ1-2	-	-
CASSLTSGGAGELFF	TGTGCCAGCAGCTTGACTAGCGGGGGGGCCGGGGAGCTGTTTTTT	TRBV7-2	TRBJ2-2	few	TRBD2
CASSYSGGGNSPLHF	TGTGCCAGCAGTTACAGCGGCGGAGGCAATTCACCCCTCCACTTT	TRBV7-9	TRBJ1-6	-	-
CASSQAARGEAFF	TGTGCCAGCAGCCAAGCAGCGAGGGGAGAAGCTTTCTTT	TRBV14	TRBJ1-1	many	-
CASSEARTGADYGYTF	TGTGCCAGCAGTGAAGCGCGAACAGGGGCGGACTATGGCTACACCTTC	TRBV10-3	TRBJ1-2	many	TRBD1
CASRRDRAEALHF	TGTGCCAGCAGGCGGGACAGGGCTGAGGCCCTCCACTTT	TRBV27	TRBJ1-6	-	TRBD1
CSHFSWKQDVGETQYF	TGCTCCCACTTTTCGTGGAAACAGGACGTGGGGGAGACCCAGTACTTC	TRBV20-1	TRBJ2-5	many	-
CASSLEGRNNSPLHF	TGTGCCAGCAGCTTAGAGGGGAGAAATAATTCACCCCTCCACTTT	TRBV7-2	TRBJ1-6	many	-
CSARDLKVSRVDTEAFF	TGCAGTGCTAGAGATCTGAAAGTATCCCGGGTCGACACTGAAGCTTTCTTT	TRBV20-1	TRBJ1-1	-	-
CASSLAGVRSYEQYF	TGTGCCAGCAGCTTGGCCGGCGTAAGGTCCTACGAGCAGTACTTC	TRBV5-8	TRBJ2-7	many	-
CASRNPRGNTEAFF	TGTGCCAGTAGAAACCCCAGGGGGAATACTGAAGCTTTCTTT	TRBV19	TRBJ1-1	-	TRBD1
CSAPPSGTQYF	TGCAGTGCTCCGCCCAGCGGGACCCAGTACTTC	TRBV20-1	TRBJ2-5	-	-
CASSFVVAGAYEQYF	TGTGCCAGCAGCTTCGTCGTAGCGGGGGCCTACGAGCAGTACTTC	TRBV13	TRBJ2-7	many	TRBD2
CSAGSGGYETQYF	TGCAGTGCCGGCTCGGGGGGGTATGAGACCCAGTACTTC	TRBV20-1	TRBJ2-5	many	TRBD2
CASSEPHGIQPQHF	TGTGCCAGCAGTGAGCCCCACGGTATTCAGCCCCAGCATTTT	TRBV2	TRBJ1-5	many	-
CASSLYGPVTEAFF	TGTGCCAGCAGCTTATATGGTCCCGTCACTGAAGCTTTCTTT	TRBV7-9	TRBJ1-1	-	-
CASSPQGGAGTQYF	TGTGCCAGCAGCCCCCAGGGGGGCGCGGGGACCCAGTACTTC	TRBV7-2	TRBJ2-5	-	-